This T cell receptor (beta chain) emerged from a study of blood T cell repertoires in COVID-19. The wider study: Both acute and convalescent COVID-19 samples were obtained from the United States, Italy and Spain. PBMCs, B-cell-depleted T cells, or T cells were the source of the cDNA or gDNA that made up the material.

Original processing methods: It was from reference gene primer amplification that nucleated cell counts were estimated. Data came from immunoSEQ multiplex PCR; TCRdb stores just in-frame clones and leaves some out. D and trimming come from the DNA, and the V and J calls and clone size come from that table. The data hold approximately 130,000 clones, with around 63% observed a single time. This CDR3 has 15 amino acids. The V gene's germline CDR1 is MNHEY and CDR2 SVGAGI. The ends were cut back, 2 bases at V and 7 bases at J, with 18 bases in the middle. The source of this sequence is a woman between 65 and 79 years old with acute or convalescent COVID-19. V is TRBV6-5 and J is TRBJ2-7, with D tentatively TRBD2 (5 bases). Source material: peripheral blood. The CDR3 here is CASSYPKGSTGEQYF. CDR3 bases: TGTGCCAGCAGTTACCCCAAGGGCAGCACGGGAGAGCAGTACTTC.